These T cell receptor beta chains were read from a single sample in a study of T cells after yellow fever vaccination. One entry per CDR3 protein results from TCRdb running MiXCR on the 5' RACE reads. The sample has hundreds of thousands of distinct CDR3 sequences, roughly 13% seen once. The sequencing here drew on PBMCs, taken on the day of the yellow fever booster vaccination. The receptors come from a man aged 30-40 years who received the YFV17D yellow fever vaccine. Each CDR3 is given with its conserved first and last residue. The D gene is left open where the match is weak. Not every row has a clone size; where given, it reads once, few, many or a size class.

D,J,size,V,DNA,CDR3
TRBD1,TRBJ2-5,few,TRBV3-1,TGTGCCAGCAGTCAACAGGGGGCTTTCCAAGAGACCCAGTACTTC,CASSQQGAFQETQYF
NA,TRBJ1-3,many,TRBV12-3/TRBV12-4,TGTGCCAGCAGTTTGCACGACACCCGGAGCACCATATATTTT,CASSLHDTRSTIYF
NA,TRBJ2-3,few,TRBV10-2,TGCGCCAGCAGTGATGGCGGCTCCACAGATACGCAGTATTTT,CASSDGGSTDTQYF
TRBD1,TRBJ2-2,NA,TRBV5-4,TGTGCCAGCAGCTTGGGAGGGGGCCCCACCGGGGAGCTGTTTTTT,CASSLGGGPTGELFF
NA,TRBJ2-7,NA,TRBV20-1,TGCAGTGCTAACAAACCCCGAAGACTGCCTCTGTACGAGCAGTACTTC,CSANKPRRLPLYEQYF
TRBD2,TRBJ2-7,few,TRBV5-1,TGCGCCAGCAGCTTGTGGGGACTAGCGGGAGCCAACTACGAGCAGTACTTC,CASSLWGLAGANYEQYF
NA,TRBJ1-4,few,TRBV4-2,TGTGCCAGCAGCCAAGCGGGGGTGACTAATGAAAAACTGTTTTTT,CASSQAGVTNEKLFF
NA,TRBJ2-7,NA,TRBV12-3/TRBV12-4,TGTGCCAGCAGCCTAGGGGTCCACGAGCAGTACTTC,CASSLGVHEQYF
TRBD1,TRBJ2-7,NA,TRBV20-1,TGCAGTGCTCCGGGACAGGGGGACTACGAGCAGTACTTC,CSAPGQGDYEQYF
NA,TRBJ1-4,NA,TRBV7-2,TGTGCCAGCAGCTTCGGGACATCTGAAAAACTGTTTTTT,CASSFGTSEKLFF
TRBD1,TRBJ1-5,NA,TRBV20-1,TGCAGTGCCACCATATTAGACAGGGGCCAACATCAGCCCCAGCATTTT,CSATILDRGQHQPQHF
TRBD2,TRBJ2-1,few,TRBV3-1,TGTGCCAGCAGCCAAGGTGGACTAGCGGGTCATGAGCAGTTCTTC,CASSQGGLAGHEQFF
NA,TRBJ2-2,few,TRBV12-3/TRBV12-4,TGTGCCAGCAGTTCAGGGCAGCTCAACACCGGGGAGCTGTTTTTT,CASSSGQLNTGELFF
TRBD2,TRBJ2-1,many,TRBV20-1,TGCAGTGCTGTCCAGCCCTCACCGGGACTAGACAATGAGCAGTTCTTC,CSAVQPSPGLDNEQFF
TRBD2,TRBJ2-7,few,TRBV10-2,TGCGCCAGCACCCGCGGGAGCTCCTACGAGCAGTACTTC,CASTRGSSYEQYF
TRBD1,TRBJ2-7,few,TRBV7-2,TGTGCCAGCAGCATAACAGGGGTCTCCTACGAGCAGTACTTC,CASSITGVSYEQYF
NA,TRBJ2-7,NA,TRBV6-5,TGTGCCAGCAGTTACACGATCCGTGGGAGAGAGGTCGAGCAGTACTTC,CASSYTIRGREVEQYF
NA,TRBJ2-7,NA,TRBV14,TGTGCCAGCAGCCAAGGATTCTTGGCGTGGCAGTACTTC,CASSQGFLAWQYF
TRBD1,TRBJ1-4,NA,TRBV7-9,TGTGCCAGCAGCTTAGGCCGGGACAGTTATAATGAAAAACTGTTTTTT,CASSLGRDSYNEKLFF
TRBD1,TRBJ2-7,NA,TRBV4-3,TGCGCCAGCAGCCAAGATTCTGAGACAGGGATGAGGGAGCAGTACTTC,CASSQDSETGMREQYF
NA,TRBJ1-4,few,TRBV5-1,TGCGCCAGCAGCTTGGCTGGGGCTAATGAAAAACTGTTTTTT,CASSLAGANEKLFF
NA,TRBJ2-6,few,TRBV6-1,TGTGCCAGCAGCAGAGACGTTACCGGTGGGGCCAACGTCCTGACTTTC,CASSRDVTGGANVLTF
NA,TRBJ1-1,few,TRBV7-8,TGTGCCAGCAGCAAGACACAAAGAGATGACACTGAAGCTTTCTTT,CASSKTQRDDTEAFF
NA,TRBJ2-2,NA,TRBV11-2,TGTGCCAGCAGCAACACCTCCCTGTATAGACCAGTGGTGTTTTTT,CASSNTSLYRPVVFF
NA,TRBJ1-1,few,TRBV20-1,TGCAGTGCTCCCCGAGAGGGCCCCAACACTGAAGCTTTCTTT,CSAPREGPNTEAFF
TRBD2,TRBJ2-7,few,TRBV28,TGTGCCAGCAGCGTCGGACTAGCCACCTACGAGCAGTACTTC,CASSVGLATYEQYF
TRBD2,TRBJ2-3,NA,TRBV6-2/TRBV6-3,TGTGCCAGCAGTGACAGACTAGCGGGAGTAAGAAATACGCAGTATTTT,CASSDRLAGVRNTQYF
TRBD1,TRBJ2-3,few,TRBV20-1,TGCAGTGCTAGAGACGACCGGACAGGGTATTATTTGTATTTT,CSARDDRTGYYLYF
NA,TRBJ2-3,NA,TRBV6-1,TGTGCCAGCAGGGGCCTAGTTGCAGATACGCAGTATTTT,CASRGLVADTQYF
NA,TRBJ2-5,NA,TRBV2,TGTGCCAGCAATGAACGGGACCGGGTGGCCCAAGAGACCCAGTACTTC,CASNERDRVAQETQYF
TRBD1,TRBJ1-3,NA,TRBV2,TGTGCCAGCAGACCTAGGACAGGTGGAAACACCATATATTTT,CASRPRTGGNTIYF
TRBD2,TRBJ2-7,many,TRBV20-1,TGCAGTGCCCGCATGGGTAGCGGGAGATACGAGCAGTACTTC,CSARMGSGRYEQYF
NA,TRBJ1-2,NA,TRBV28,TGTGCCAGCAGTGATCCAAGGGGGACTAACTATGGCTACACCTTC,CASSDPRGTNYGYTF
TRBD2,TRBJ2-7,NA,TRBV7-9,TGTGCCAGCAGCCCCGGGACTAGGAGCCCCACCTACGAGCAGTACTTC,CASSPGTRSPTYEQYF
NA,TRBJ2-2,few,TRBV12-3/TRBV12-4,TGTGCCAGCAGTTTTCGTCCCTACAGGGACACCGGGGAGCTGTTTTTT,CASSFRPYRDTGELFF
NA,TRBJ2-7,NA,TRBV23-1,TGCGCCAGCAGAGACAGAGAATCCTACGAGCAGTACTTC,CASRDRESYEQYF
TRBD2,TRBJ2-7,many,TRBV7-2,TGCGCCAGCAGCCCGGGACTAGCGGGGTACGAGCAGTACTTC,CASSPGLAGYEQYF
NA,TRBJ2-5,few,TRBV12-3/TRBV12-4,TGTGCCAGCACCATAGCGTACCAAGAGACCCAGTACTTC,CASTIAYQETQYF
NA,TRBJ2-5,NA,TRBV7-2,TGTGCCAGCAGCACCGGGACGGTTGGGACCCAGTACTTC,CASSTGTVGTQYF